The clone carrying this TCR beta chain was seen only a few times. Its antigen is as yet unknown. TCRdb redid the calling of the 5' RACE reads with MiXCR, one entry per CDR3 protein. Found here are some 600,000 distinct CDR3 sequences, about 12% of them singletons; the top ten hold about 16%. The data are from a study of T cells after yellow fever vaccination. Study at large: Any fraction with a low cell number was prepared using SMART-Seq v4 Ultra Low Input.

This CDR3 contains 14 residues. V was clipped by 0 bases and J by 0 bases, with 3 bases between them. The germline gives CDR1 GTSNPN, CDR2 SVGIG (reference sequence). Findings and limits, study-wide: Post-booster repertoires again held most primary-vaccination clones (about 95% CD4, 85% to 90% CD8). Abundant clonotypes (contaminants from the bulk population) could be present in FACS-sorted repertoires. Although the secondary response was weaker, it peaked faster, at day 5 versus 15.

The rearrangement links TRBV30 to TRBJ2-6; D unresolved. This clonotype was sampled from a man aged 25-40 years who received the YFV17D yellow fever vaccine. The sample in question was PBMCs, obtained on the day of the yellow fever booster vaccination. This CDR3 reads CAWSVLSGANVLTF. CDR3 bases: TGTGCCTGGAGTGTCCTCTCTGGGGCCAACGTCCTGACTTTC.